This T cell receptor (beta chain) was captured by sequencing in a study of preoperative IRX-2 immunotherapy in early breast cancer. Some clones are missing from TCRdb's copy, which holds only in-frame ones; the method was immunoSEQ multiplex PCR. The data contain fewer than 30,000 clones, nearly 90% of them singletons. CDR1 SGHRS and CDR2 YFSETQ come from the germline V gene. The junction had 8 bases not matched to a gene; V was cut back by 7 bases and J by 11 bases. The CDR3 extends over 11 amino acids. Stated treatment: preoperative locoregional IRX-2 cytokine immunotherapy. Samples came from a phase Ib trial of preoperative locoregional IRX-2 cytokine immunotherapy.

The sample was gathered from a patient treated with IRX-2 immunotherapy. The receptor was derived from a human donor with breast cancer. The V gene is TRBV5-1, the J gene TRBJ1-1; TRBD1 matches 7 bases. The CDR3 sequence is CASVEGAGAFF. The CDR3 region has the DNA TGCGCCAGCGTCGAGGGGGCCGGGGCTTTCTTT.